This T cell receptor (beta chain) was obtained from a study of shared clonotypes between healthy human individuals. The test was conducted at deep level. Only in-frame clones appear in the TCRdb table, and some are missing; sequencing was by immunoSEQ multiplex PCR. The table records more than 2,000,000 clones, 80% to 95% of them present only once. Concerning this clone itself: As yet, its antigen is unknown.

The CDR3 is 14 amino acids. The V gene lost 4 bases and the J gene lost 0 bases, with 8 bases spanning the gap. CDR1 and CDR2 from the germline V gene are SGHRS and YFSETQ. General study results and limits: Clonotypes which were not shared had lower generation probabilities than clonotypes that all four donors shared.

The gene calls are TRBV5-1 and TRBJ1-3, with a weak D call TRBD1 (5 bases). Sequenced input: naive CD4+ T cells from PBMCs. As for subset: CD45RA+ positively selected. This receptor was identified in a man between 18 and 35 years old in good health. Some clones in this sample may be carry-over from other donors' samples. The CDR3 reads CASSDSTSGNTIYF. CDR3 coding DNA: TGCGCCAGCAGCGACAGTACCTCTGGAAACACCATATATTTT. The whole variable domain, filled in from reference TRBV5-1 and TRBJ1-3, reads KAGVTQTPRYLIKTRGQQVTLSCSPISGHRSVSWYQQTPGQGLQFLFEYFSETQRNKGNFPGRFSGRQFSNSRSEMNVSTLELGDSALYLCASSDSTSGNTIYFGEGSWLTVV.